This TCR beta chain is drawn from a study of identical twins. TCRdb called the 5' RACE reads again in MiXCR, with one record for every CDR3 protein. The sample yields some 1,600,000 distinct CDR3 sequences, less than 35% seen once. CDR1 is LGHNA, CDR2 YNFKEQ, per germline. V lost 0 bases and J 8 bases, leaving 16 bases between the germline ends. This CDR3 has 16 amino acids. The sequencing sample was made of cord blood. This TCR derives from a newborn girl in good health. The rearrangement uses TRBV4-2 and TRBJ1-4, with D possibly matching TRBD1 (5 bases). CDR3 amino acids: CASSQDGGGVWEKLFF. The CDR3, as DNA: TGTGCCAGCAGCCAAGATGGTGGAGGGGTTTGGGAAAAACTGTTTTTT.